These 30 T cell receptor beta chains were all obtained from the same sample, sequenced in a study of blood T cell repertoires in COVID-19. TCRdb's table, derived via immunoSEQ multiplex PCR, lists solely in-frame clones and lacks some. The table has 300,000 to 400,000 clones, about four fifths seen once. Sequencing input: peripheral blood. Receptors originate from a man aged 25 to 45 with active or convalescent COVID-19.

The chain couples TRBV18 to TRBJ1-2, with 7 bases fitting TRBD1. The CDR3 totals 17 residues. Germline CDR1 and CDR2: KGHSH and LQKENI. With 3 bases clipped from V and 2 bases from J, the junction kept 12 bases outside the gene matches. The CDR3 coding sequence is TGTGCCAGCTCACCTTTGACAGGGATGGGACTCAACTATGGCTACACCTTC. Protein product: CASSPLTGMGLNYGYTF. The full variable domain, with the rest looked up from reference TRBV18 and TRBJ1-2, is NAGVMQNPRHLVRRRGQEARLRCSPMKGHSHVYWYRQLPEEGLKFMVYLQKENIIDESGMPKERFSAEFPKEGPSILRIQQVVRGDSAAYFCASSPLTGMGLNYGYTFGSGTRLTVV.

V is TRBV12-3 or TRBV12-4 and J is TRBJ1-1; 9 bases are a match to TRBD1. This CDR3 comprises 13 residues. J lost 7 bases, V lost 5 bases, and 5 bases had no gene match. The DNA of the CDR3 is TGTGCCAGCAGTACTACAGGGGGCCTTGAAGCTTTCTTT. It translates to CASSTTGGLEAFF.

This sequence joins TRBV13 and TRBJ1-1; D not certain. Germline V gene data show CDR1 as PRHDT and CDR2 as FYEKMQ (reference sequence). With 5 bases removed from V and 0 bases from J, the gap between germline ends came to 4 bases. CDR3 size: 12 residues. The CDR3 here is CASSAVNTEAFF. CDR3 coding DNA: TGTGCCAGCAGCGCGGTGAACACTGAAGCTTTCTTT.

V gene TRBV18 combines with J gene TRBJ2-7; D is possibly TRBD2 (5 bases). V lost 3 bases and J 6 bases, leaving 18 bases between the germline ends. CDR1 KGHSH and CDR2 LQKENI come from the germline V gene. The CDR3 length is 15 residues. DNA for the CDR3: TGTGCCAGCTCACCGGGCGGGCTAAAGGGTAGCGAGCAGTACTTC. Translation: CASSPGGLKGSEQYF. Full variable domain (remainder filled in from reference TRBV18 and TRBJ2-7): NAGVMQNPRHLVRRRGQEARLRCSPMKGHSHVYWYRQLPEEGLKFMVYLQKENIIDESGMPKERFSAEFPKEGPSILRIQQVVRGDSAAYFCASSPGGLKGSEQYFGPGTRLTVT.

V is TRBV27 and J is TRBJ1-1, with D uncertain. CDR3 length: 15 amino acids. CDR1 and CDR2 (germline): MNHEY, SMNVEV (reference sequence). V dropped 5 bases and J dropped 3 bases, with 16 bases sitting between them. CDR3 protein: CASSTSPWGDTEAFF. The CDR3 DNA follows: TGTGCCAGCAGTACCAGCCCCTGGGGAGACACTGAAGCTTTCTTT.

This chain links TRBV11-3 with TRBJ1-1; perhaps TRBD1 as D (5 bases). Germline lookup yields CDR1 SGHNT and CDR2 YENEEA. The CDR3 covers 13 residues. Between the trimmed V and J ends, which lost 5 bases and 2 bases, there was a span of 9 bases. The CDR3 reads CASSRGGNTEAFF. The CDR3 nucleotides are TGTGCCAGCAGCAGGGGAGGAAACACTGAAGCTTTCTTT.

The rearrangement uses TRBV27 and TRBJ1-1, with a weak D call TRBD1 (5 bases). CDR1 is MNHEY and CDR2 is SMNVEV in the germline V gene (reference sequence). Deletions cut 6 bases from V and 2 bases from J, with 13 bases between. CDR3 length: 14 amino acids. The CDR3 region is CASRIGQGNTEAFF. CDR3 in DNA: TGTGCCAGCAGGATCGGGCAGGGAAACACTGAAGCTTTCTTT.

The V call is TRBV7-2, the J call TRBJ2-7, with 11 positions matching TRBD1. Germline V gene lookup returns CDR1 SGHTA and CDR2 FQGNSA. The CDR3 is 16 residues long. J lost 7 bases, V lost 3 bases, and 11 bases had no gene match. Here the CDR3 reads CASSFRSGQGVWEQYF. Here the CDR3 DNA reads TGTGCCAGCAGCTTCCGATCGGGACAGGGGGTGTGGGAGCAGTACTTC.

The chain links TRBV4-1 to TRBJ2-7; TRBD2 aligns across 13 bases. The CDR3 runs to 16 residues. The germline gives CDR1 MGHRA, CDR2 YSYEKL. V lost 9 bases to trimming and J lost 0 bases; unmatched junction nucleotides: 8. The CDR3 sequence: CASSGTSGIDSYEQYF. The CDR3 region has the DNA TGCGCCAGTTCCGGGACTAGCGGGATTGACTCCTACGAGCAGTACTTC.

The CDR3 bases are TGTGCCAGCAGTCGCTTTCAGACAGGTAGATCTAGATATGAGCAGTTCTTC. Amino acid sequence: CASSRFQTGRSRYEQFF. V and J are TRBV7-2 and TRBJ2-1; tentative D call: TRBD1 (6 bases). Trimming cost V 6 bases and J 8 bases, with 26 bases left between them. The CDR3 loop spans 17 amino acids. In germline, CDR1 is SGHTA, CDR2 FQGNSA.

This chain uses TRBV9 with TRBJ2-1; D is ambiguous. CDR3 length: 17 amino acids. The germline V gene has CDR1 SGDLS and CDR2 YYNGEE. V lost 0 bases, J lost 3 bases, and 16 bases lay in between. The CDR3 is CASSVEYSTRIYNEQFF. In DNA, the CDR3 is TGTGCCAGCAGCGTAGAATACTCCACCCGAATCTACAATGAGCAGTTCTTC.

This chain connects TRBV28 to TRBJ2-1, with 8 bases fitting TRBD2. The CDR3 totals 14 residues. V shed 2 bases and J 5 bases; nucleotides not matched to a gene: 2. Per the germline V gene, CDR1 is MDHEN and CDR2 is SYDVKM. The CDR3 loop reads CASSLIGRDNEQFF. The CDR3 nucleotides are TGTGCCAGCAGTTTAATCGGGAGGGACAATGAGCAGTTCTTC.

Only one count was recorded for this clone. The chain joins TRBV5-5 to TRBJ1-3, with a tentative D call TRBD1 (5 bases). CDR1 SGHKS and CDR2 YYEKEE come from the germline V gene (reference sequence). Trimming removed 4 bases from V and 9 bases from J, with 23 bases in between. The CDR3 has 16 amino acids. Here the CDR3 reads CASSLPQATSFSTIYF. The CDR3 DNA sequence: TGTGCCAGCAGCCTACCACAGGCCACCTCGTTTAGCACCATATATTTT.

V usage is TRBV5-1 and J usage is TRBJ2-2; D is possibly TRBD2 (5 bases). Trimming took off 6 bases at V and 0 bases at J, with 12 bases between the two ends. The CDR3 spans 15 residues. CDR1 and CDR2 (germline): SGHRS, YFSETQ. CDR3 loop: CASTQREANTGELFF. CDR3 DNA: TGCGCCAGCACCCAGAGGGAAGCGAACACCGGGGAGCTGTTTTTT.

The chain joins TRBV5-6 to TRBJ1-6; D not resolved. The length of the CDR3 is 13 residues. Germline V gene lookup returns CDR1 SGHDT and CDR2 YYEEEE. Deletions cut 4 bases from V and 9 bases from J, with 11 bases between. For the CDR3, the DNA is TGTGCCAGCAGCACTAAACGGGTTTCACCCCTCCACTTT. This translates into CASSTKRVSPLHF.

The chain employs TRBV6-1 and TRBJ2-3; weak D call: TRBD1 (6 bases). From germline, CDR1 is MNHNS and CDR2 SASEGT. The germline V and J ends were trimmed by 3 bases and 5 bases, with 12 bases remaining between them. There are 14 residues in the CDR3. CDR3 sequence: CASSDGGVGDTQYF. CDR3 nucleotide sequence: TGTGCCAGCAGTGATGGGGGCGTAGGAGATACGCAGTATTTT.

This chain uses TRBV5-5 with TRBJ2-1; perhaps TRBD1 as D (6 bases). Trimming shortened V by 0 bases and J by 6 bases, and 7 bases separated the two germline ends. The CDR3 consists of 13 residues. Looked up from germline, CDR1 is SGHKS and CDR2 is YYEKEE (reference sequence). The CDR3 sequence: CASSLAGVNEQFF. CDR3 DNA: TGTGCCAGCAGCTTGGCAGGGGTCAATGAGCAGTTCTTC. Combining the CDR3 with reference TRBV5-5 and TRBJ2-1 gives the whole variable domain DAGVTQSPTHLIKTRGQQVTLRCSPISGHKSVSWYQQVLGQGPQFIFQYYEKEERGRGNFPDRFSARQFPNYSSELNVNALLLGDSALYLCASSLAGVNEQFFGPGTRLTVL.

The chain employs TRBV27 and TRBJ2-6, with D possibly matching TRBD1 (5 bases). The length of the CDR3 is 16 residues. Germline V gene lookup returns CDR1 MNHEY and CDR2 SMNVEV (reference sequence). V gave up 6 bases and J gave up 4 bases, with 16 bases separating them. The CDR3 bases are TGTGCCAGCAGGAGTTTCAGGGTAGGAGGGGCCAACGTCCTGACTTTC. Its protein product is CASRSFRVGGANVLTF. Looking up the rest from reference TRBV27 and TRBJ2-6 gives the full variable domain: EAQVTQNPRYLITVTGKKLTVTCSQNMNHEYMSWYRQDPGLGLRQIYYSMNVEVTDKGDVPEGYKVSRKEKRNFPLILESPSPNQTSLYFCASRSFRVGGANVLTFGAGSRLTVL.

The CDR3 loop is CASSYLPGGSTPLHF. The CDR3 DNA follows: TGTGCCAGCAGCTACTTACCTGGGGGCAGTACACCCCTCCACTTT. The chain combines TRBV7-2 with TRBJ1-6; perhaps TRBD1 as D (6 bases). Germline values: CDR1 SGHTA, CDR2 FQGNSA. V was cut by 4 bases and J by 11 bases, with 18 bases left in between. The CDR3 is made up of 15 amino acids.

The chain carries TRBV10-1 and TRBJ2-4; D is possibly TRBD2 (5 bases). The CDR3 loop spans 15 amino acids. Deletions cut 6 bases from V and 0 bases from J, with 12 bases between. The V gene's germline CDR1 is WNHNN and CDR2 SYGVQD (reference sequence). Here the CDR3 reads CASRRRSLAKNIQYF. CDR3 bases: TGCGCCAGCAGGAGGAGGTCCCTAGCCAAAAACATTCAGTACTTC.

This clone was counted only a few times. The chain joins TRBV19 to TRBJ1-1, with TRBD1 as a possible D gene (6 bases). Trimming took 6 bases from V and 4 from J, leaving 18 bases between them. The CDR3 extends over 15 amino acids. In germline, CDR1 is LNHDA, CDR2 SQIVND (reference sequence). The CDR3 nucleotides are TGTGCCAGTAGACGCCGGGACAATTACGGCACTGAAGCTTTCTTT. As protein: CASRRRDNYGTEAFF.

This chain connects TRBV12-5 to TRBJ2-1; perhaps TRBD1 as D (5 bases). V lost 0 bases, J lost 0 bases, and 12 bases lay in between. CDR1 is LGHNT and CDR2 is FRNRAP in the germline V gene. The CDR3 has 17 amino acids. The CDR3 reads CASGLVGTDSSYNEQFF. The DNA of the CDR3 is TGTGCTAGTGGTTTGGTAGGCACCGACAGCTCCTACAATGAGCAGTTCTTC.

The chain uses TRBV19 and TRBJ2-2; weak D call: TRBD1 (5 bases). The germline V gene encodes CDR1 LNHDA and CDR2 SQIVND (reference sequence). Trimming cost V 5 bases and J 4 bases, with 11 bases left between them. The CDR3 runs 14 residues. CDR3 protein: CASSSGRSTGELFF. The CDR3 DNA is TGTGCCAGTAGTTCAGGGCGCAGCACCGGGGAGCTGTTTTTT.

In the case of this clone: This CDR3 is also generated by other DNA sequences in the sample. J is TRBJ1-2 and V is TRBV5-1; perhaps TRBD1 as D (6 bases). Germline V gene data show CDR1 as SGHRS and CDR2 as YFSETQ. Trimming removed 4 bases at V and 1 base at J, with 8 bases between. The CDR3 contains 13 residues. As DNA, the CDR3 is TGCGCCAGCAGCCCGGACAGTAACTATGGCTACACCTTC. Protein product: CASSPDSNYGYTF.

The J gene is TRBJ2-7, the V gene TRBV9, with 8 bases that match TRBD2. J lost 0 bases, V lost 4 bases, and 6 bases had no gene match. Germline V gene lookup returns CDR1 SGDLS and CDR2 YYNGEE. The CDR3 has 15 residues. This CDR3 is CASSPRGTSSYEQYF. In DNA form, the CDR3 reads TGTGCCAGCAGCCCCAGAGGGACTAGCTCCTACGAGCAGTACTTC. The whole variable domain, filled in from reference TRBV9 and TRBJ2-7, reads DSGVTQTPKHLITATGQRVTLRCSPRSGDLSVYWYQQSLDQGLQFLIQYYNGEERAKGNILERFSAQQFPDLHSELNLSSLELGDSALYFCASSPRGTSSYEQYFGPGTRLTVT.

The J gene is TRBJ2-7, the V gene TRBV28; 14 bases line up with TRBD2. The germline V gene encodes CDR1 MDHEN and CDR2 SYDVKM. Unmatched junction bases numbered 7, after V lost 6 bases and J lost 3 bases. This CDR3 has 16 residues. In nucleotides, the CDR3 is TGTGCCAGCAGCCTCGGGACTAGCGGGAGTCTCTACGAGCAGTACTTC. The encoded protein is CASSLGTSGSLYEQYF.

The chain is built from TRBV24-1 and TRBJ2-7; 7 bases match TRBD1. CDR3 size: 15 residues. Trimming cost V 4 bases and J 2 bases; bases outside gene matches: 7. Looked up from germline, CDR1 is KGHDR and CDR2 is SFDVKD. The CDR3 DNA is TGTGCCACCAGTGACTCTACAGGGGCCACCTACGAGCAGTACTTC. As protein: CATSDSTGATYEQYF.

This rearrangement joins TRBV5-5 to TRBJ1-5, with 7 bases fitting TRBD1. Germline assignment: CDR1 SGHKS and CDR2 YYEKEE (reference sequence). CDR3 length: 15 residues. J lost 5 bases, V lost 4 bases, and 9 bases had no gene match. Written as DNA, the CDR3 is TGTGCCAGCAGCCTAGACAGGGAAGGGCATCAGCCCCAGCATTTT. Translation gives CASSLDREGHQPQHF.

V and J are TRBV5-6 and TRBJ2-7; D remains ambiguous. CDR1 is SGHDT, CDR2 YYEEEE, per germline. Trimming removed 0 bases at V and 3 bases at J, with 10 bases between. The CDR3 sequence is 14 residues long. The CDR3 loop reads CASSLGARLYEQYF. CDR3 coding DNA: TGTGCCAGCAGCTTGGGGGCCAGGCTCTACGAGCAGTACTTC.

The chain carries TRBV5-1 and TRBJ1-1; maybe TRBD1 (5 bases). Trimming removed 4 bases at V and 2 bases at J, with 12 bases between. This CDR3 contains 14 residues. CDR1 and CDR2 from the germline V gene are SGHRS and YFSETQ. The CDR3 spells CASSRGDSNTEAFF. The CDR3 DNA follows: TGCGCCAGCAGCAGGGGTGACAGCAACACTGAAGCTTTCTTT.